The rows below give T cell receptor beta chains drawn from one sample of a study of blood T cell repertoires in COVID-19. The assay was immunoSEQ multiplex PCR, and TCRdb's table has in-frame clones only and misses some. This repertoire shows around 270,000 clones, around 87% found once; its top ten account for about 5%. Sequencing was carried out using peripheral blood. These TCRs come from a woman aged 60-75 years with COVID-19, enrolled during active disease. The CDR3 runs from the conserved cysteine through the conserved F or W. Fields, in order: D gene, clone size, J gene, V gene, CDR3 protein, CDR3 DNA. A D gene is named only where the DNA matches it firmly. A clone size is listed for some rows: how often the clone was seen (once, few, many), or a class if it is expanded.

-,-,TRBJ2-1,TRBV21-1,CASSIARGRSSNEQFF,TGTGCCAGCAGCATCGCGCGCGGGAGGTCCTCCAATGAGCAGTTCTTC
TRBD1,-,TRBJ1-6,TRBV5-1,CASSDVRTGNNSPLHF,TGCGCCAGCAGCGACGTAAGGACAGGGAATAATTCACCCCTCCACTTT
-,-,TRBJ1-6,TRBV14,CASSQLFDNSPLHF,TGTGCCAGCAGCCAACTGTTTGATAATTCACCCCTCCACTTT
TRBD2,-,TRBJ2-1,TRBV7-2,CASSLGGRAWDEQFF,TGTGCCAGCAGCTTGGGCGGGAGGGCCTGGGATGAGCAGTTCTTC
TRBD1,-,TRBJ2-1,TRBV28,CASRSPGTGYNEQFF,TGTGCCAGCAGAAGTCCGGGGACAGGTTACAATGAGCAGTTCTTC
-,-,TRBJ2-2,TRBV13,CASSRDRSTGELFF,TGTGCCAGCAGTCGCGACAGGTCCACCGGGGAGCTGTTTTTT
TRBD1,-,TRBJ2-1,TRBV27,CASSFRTTGGFEQFF,TGTGCCAGCAGTTTCCGTACTACAGGGGGCTTTGAGCAGTTCTTC
TRBD1,-,TRBJ2-1,TRBV6-4,CASGAGGVEQFF,TGTGCCAGCGGGGCAGGGGGCGTTGAGCAGTTCTTC
-,-,TRBJ1-5,TRBV19,CASSTLTDQPQHF,TGTGCCAGTAGTACACTTACAGATCAGCCCCAGCATTTT
-,-,TRBJ2-2,TRBV11-3,CASSRRFPNTGELFF,TGTGCCAGCAGTCGCAGGTTCCCGAACACCGGGGAGCTGTTTTTT
-,-,TRBJ2-5,TRBV5-4,CASSLRRGLETQYF,TGTGCCAGCAGCTTGCGCCGGGGGTTAGAGACCCAGTACTTC
-,-,TRBJ2-5,TRBV6-5,CASSIAGQETQYF,TGTGCCAGCTCCATAGCCGGACAAGAGACCCAGTACTTC
-,-,TRBJ2-7,TRBV14,CASSQGGTLSYEQYF,TGTGCCAGCAGCCAAGGAGGGACTTTGTCCTACGAGCAGTACTTC
-,-,TRBJ1-1,TRBV4-1,CASSQLRNTEAFF,TGCGCCAGCAGCCAACTTCGGAACACTGAAGCTTTCTTT
TRBD1,-,TRBJ1-2,TRBV5-6,CASSLVRQGTGGYTF,TGTGCCAGCAGCTTGGTTCGACAGGGGACAGGAGGCTACACCTTC
-,-,TRBJ1-1,TRBV27,CASSLGPRNTEAFF,TGTGCCAGCAGTTTGGGCCCGAGAAACACTGAAGCTTTCTTT
-,-,TRBJ2-1,TRBV30,CAWSNGNSYNEQFF,TGTGCCTGGAGTAACGGGAACAGCTACAATGAGCAGTTCTTC
-,-,TRBJ1-4,TRBV27,CASSPRIAGNEKLFF,TGTGCCAGCAGTCCCAGGATCGCGGGTAATGAAAAACTGTTTTTT
TRBD2,-,TRBJ2-1,TRBV7-9,CASSLGLAGEDEQFF,TGTGCCAGCAGCTTGGGACTAGCGGGAGAAGATGAGCAGTTCTTC
-,-,TRBJ1-2,TRBV28,CASSLADYRGYTF,TGTGCCAGCAGTTTGGCTGACTACCGGGGCTACACCTTC
TRBD1,few,TRBJ1-1,TRBV4-3,CASSHPGGTEAFF,TGCGCCAGCAGCCACCCAGGGGGCACTGAAGCTTTCTTT
-,-,TRBJ2-2,TRBV9,CASSPRAISNTGELFF,TGTGCCAGCAGCCCCCGAGCGATATCGAACACCGGGGAGCTGTTTTTT
TRBD2,once,TRBJ2-1,TRBV4-1,CASSQSAGTYNEQFF,TGCGCCAGCAGCCAGTCAGCGGGAACCTACAATGAGCAGTTCTTC
TRBD1,-,TRBJ1-1,TRBV5-1,CASSLRQGKNTEAFF,TGCGCCAGCAGCTTGAGACAGGGAAAGAACACTGAAGCTTTCTTT
TRBD2,-,TRBJ2-1,TRBV7-8,CASTPSGGVFNEQFF,TGTGCCAGCACCCCCTCGGGAGGTGTCTTCAATGAGCAGTTCTTC
TRBD1,-,TRBJ1-2,TRBV6-1,CASSKGQGWTNYGYTF,TGTGCCAGCAGTAAAGGACAGGGATGGACTAACTATGGCTACACCTTC
TRBD2,-,TRBJ2-2,TRBV6-5,CASMGGRVYTGELFF,TGTGCCAGCATGGGAGGGCGCGTCTACACCGGGGAGCTGTTTTTT
TRBD2,-,TRBJ2-2,TRBV24-1,CATSEAGENTGELFF,TGTGCCACCAGTGAAGCGGGAGAGAACACCGGGGAGCTGTTTTTT
TRBD2,-,TRBJ2-1,TRBV5-5,CASSLGGLADEQFF,TGTGCCAGCAGCTTGGGGGGACTAGCGGACGAGCAGTTCTTC
TRBD1,-,TRBJ1-5,TRBV7-6,CASSLVGDRSQPQHF,TGTGCCAGCAGCTTAGTCGGGGACAGGAGTCAGCCCCAGCATTTT
TRBD2,-,TRBJ2-7,TRBV7-2,CASSLGGALHLTGLAYF,TGTGCCAGCAGCTTAGGTGGAGCACTTCACTTGACGGGACTAGCCTACTTC
TRBD1,few,TRBJ1-5,TRBV2,CASRGQVRQPQHF,TGTGCCAGCAGGGGACAGGTACGACAGCCCCAGCATTTT
-,-,TRBJ2-5,TRBV6-5,CASSYSARNQETQYF,TGTGCCAGCAGTTACTCGGCCCGCAACCAAGAGACCCAGTACTTC
TRBD1,-,TRBJ1-1,TRBV5-1,CASSTQGARGTEAFF,TGCGCCAGCAGCACCCAGGGGGCAAGGGGGACTGAAGCTTTCTTT
-,-,TRBJ1-2,TRBV30,CASPEDSNYGYTF,TGTGCCTCCCCGGAAGACAGTAACTATGGCTACACCTTC
TRBD1,-,TRBJ1-2,TRBV9,CASSETGVFGYTF,TGTGCCAGCAGCGAAACAGGGGTTTTTGGCTACACCTTC
TRBD1,once,TRBJ1-2,TRBV11-2,CASSPRQGVIYGYTF,TGTGCCAGCAGCCCGAGACAGGGGGTAATCTATGGCTACACCTTC
-,-,TRBJ1-3,TRBV10-3,CAISERSNAGNTIYF,TGTGCCATCAGTGAGCGGTCGAACGCTGGAAACACCATATATTTT
-,-,TRBJ1-4,TRBV5-6,CASSSVNEKLFF,TGTGCCAGCAGCAGCGTAAATGAAAAACTGTTTTTT
-,-,TRBJ2-2,TRBV6-4,CASSEQHTGELFF,TGTGCCAGCAGTGAACAGCACACCGGGGAGCTGTTTTTT
-,-,TRBJ2-1,TRBV6-5,CASSLGSEQFF,TGTGCCAGCAGTCTCGGGTCTGAGCAGTTCTTC
TRBD2,-,TRBJ2-7,TRBV4-2,CASSHQLAGASYEQYF,TGTGCCAGCAGCCACCAACTAGCGGGAGCCTCCTACGAGCAGTACTTC
TRBD2,-,TRBJ2-2,TRBV7-9,CASSWGLATGELFF,TGTGCCAGCAGCTGGGGACTAGCGACCGGGGAGCTGTTTTTT
-,-,TRBJ1-3,TRBV28,CASSPPGADTIYF,TGTGCCAGCAGTCCCCCTGGGGCGGACACCATATATTTT
TRBD2,-,TRBJ2-3,TRBV19,CASSPAGTSGITDTQYF,TGTGCCAGTAGTCCCGCCGGGACTAGCGGAATCACAGATACGCAGTATTTT
-,-,TRBJ2-5,TRBV11-1,CASSFSHRFEETQYF,TGTGCCAGCAGCTTTAGTCACCGATTCGAAGAGACCCAGTACTTC
-,-,TRBJ1-4,TRBV27,CASSSSGGMELFF,TGTGCCAGCTCCTCGAGCGGGGGGATGGAACTGTTTTTT
-,few,TRBJ2-7,TRBV14,CASSHRDSSVYLYEQYF,TGTGCCAGCAGCCACCGGGACTCCAGCGTTTATCTATACGAGCAGTACTTC
-,-,TRBJ2-1,TRBV6-5,CASTEIDEQFF,TGTGCCAGCACCGAGATAGATGAGCAGTTCTTC
TRBD1,few,TRBJ1-2,TRBV14,CASSPRTGTRYGYTF,TGTGCCAGCAGCCCTCGGACAGGGACCCGTTATGGCTACACCTTC
-,-,TRBJ1-2,TRBV4-1,CASSQESANYGYTF,TGCGCCAGCAGCCAAGAATCGGCTAACTATGGCTACACCTTC
-,-,TRBJ1-1,TRBV7-8,CASSWFGENTEAFF,TGTGCCAGCAGCTGGTTCGGTGAGAACACTGAAGCTTTCTTT
-,-,TRBJ2-3,TRBV21-1,CASSNGQGCTDTQYF,TGTGCCAGCAGCAACGGGCAGGGATGCACAGATACGCAGTATTTT
TRBD1,-,TRBJ1-4,TRBV6-6,CASSRGPGEKLFF,TGTGCCAGCAGTAGGGGGCCGGGTGAAAAACTGTTTTTT